This T cell receptor (beta chain) is drawn from a study of cytomegalovirus exposure and HLA in healthy donors. The wider study: Earlier, 95 million to 130 million unique TCR beta sequences were recovered from approximately 200 million T cells by an analysis.

CDR1 is MNHNY, CDR2 SVGAGI, per germline (reference sequence). Trimming cost V 6 bases and J 4 bases; bases outside gene matches: 1. The CDR3 length is 12 residues. This clone has just a few counts. Healthy donors of bone marrow made up the group. The PCR made use of 60 Vbeta and 13 Jbeta primers. Source study methods: A later analysis tallied about 80 million unique TCR beta chains, around 12 million of them shared. Produced via immunoSEQ multiplex PCR; TCRdb's table is partial and in-frame only. Clonal size and the V and J genes are those of that table, whereas D and trimming came from the DNA. The sample has 170,000 or so clones; less than 90% are singletons.

Sequences were obtained from PBMCs. The TCR was taken from a boy aged 2-9 years in good health and CMV-seronegative. V is TRBV6-6 and J is TRBJ2-7; 9 nucleotides agree with TRBD1. The CDR3 protein is CASSGQGYEQYF. The CDR3 DNA follows: TGTGCCAGCAGCGGACAGGGGTACGAGCAGTACTTC.